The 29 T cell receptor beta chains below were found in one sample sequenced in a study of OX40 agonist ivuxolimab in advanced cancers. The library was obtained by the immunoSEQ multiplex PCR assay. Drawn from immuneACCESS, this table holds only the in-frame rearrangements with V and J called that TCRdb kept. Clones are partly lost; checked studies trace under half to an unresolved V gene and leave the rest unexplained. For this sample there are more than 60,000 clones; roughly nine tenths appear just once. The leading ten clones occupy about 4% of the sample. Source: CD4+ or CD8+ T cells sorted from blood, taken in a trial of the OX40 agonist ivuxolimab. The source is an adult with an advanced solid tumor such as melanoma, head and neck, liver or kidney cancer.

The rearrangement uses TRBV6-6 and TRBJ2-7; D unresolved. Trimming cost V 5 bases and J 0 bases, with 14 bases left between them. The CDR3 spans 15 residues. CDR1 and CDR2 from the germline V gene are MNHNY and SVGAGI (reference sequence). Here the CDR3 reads CASSRGGQYSYEQYF. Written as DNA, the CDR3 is TGTGCCAGCAGTCGAGGTGGGCAGTACTCCTACGAGCAGTACTTC.

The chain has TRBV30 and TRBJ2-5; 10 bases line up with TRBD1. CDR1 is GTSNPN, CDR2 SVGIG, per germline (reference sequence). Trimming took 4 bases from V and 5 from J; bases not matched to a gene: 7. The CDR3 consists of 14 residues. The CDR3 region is CAWTGQGVFETQYF. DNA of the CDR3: TGTGCCTGGACTGGACAGGGGGTTTTCGAGACCCAGTACTTC.

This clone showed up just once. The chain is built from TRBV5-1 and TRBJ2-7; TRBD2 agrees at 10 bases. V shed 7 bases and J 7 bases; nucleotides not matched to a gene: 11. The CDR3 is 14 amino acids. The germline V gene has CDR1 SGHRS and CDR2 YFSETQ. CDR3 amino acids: CASRSGTSEREQYF. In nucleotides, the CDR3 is TGCGCCAGCCGCTCCGGGACTAGCGAGAGGGAGCAGTACTTC.

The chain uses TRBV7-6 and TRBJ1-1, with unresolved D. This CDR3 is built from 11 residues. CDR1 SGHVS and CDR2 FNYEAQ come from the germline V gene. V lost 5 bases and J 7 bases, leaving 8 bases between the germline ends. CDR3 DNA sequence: TGTGCCAGCAGCCCGCCGGTTGAAGCTTTCTTT. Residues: CASSPPVEAFF.

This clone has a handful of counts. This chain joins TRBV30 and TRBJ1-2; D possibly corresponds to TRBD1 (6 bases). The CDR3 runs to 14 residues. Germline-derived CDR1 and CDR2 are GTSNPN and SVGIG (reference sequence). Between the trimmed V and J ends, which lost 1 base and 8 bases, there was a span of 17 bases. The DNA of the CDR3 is TGTGCCTGGAGTGAAACAGGGCTTAGGCGCGGCTACACCTTC. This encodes CAWSETGLRRGYTF.

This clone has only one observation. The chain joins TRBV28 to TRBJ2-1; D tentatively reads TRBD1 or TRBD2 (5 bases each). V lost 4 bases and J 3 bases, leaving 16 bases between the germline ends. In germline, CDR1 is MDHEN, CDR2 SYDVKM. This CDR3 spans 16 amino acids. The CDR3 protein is CASSSPRDEDYNEQFF. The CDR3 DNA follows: TGTGCCAGCAGTTCGCCTCGGGACGAAGACTACAATGAGCAGTTCTTC. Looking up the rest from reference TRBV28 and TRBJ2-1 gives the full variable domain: DVKVTQSSRYLVKRTGEKVFLECVQDMDHENMFWYRQDPGLGLRLIYFSYDVKMKEKGDIPEGYSVSREKKERFSLILESASTNQTSMYLCASSSPRDEDYNEQFFGPGTRLTVL.

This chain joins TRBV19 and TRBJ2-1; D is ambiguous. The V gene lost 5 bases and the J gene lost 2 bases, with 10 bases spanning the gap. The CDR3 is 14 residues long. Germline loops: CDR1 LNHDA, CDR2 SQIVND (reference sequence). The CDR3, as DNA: TGTGCCAGTAGTCCGGCACTCACCTACAATGAGCAGTTCTTC. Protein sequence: CASSPALTYNEQFF.

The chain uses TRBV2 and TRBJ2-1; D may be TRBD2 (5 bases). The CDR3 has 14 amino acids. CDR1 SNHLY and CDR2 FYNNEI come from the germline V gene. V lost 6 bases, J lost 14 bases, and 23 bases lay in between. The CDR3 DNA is TGTGCCAGCAGGGAGCGGCCCCCTAACCTCTGGAAGTTCTTC. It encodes CASRERPPNLWKFF.

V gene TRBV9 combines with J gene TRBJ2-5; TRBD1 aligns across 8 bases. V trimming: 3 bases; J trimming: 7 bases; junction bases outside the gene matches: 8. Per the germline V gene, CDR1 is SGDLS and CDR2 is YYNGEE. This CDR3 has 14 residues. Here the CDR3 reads CASSGTTGGATQYF. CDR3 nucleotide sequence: TGTGCCAGCAGCGGGACTACAGGGGGAGCGACCCAGTACTTC.

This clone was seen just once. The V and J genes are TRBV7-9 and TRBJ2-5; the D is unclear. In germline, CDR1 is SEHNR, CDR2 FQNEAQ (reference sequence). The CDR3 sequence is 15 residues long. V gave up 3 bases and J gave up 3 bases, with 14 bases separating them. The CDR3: CASSFLAVIKETQYF. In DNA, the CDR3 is TGTGCCAGCAGCTTTCTTGCGGTGATCAAAGAGACCCAGTACTTC.

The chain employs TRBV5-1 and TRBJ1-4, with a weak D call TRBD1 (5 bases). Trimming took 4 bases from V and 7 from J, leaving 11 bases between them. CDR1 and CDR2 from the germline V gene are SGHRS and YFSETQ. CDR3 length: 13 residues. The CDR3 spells CASSPTVAEKLFF. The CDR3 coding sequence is TGCGCCAGCAGCCCGACAGTAGCTGAAAAACTGTTTTTT.

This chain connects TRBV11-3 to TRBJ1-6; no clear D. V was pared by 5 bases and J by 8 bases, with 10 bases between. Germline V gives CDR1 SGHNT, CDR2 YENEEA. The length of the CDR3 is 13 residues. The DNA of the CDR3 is TGTGCCAGCAGCCCCGGGCGTGATTCACCCCTCCACTTT. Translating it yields CASSPGRDSPLHF.

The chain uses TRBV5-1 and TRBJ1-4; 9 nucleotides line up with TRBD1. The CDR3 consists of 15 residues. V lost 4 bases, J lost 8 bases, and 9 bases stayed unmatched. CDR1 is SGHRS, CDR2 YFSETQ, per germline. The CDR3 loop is CASSLTGTGREKLFF. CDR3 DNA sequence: TGCGCCAGCAGCCTAACCGGGACAGGGCGGGAAAAACTGTTTTTT.

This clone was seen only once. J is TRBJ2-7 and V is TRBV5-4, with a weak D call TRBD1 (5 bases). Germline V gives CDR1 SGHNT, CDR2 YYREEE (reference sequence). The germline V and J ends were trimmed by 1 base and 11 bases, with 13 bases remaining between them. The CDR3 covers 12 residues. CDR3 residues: CASSLWQGIEYF. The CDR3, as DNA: TGTGCCAGCAGCTTGTGGCAGGGTATAGAGTACTTC.

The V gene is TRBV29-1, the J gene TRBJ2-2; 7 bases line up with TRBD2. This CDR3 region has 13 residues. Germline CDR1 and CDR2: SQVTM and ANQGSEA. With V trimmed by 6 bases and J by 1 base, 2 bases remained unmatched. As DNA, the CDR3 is TGCAGCGTCGGGAGGCGGAACACCGGGGAGCTGTTTTTT. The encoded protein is CSVGRRNTGELFF.

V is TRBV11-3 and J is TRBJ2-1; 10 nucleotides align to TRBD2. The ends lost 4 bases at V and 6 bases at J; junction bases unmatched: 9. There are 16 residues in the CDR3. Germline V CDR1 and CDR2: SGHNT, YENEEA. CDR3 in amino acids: CASSSRTAGGPNEQFF. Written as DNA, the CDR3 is TGTGCCAGCAGCTCCAGGACAGCGGGAGGGCCCAATGAGCAGTTCTTC.

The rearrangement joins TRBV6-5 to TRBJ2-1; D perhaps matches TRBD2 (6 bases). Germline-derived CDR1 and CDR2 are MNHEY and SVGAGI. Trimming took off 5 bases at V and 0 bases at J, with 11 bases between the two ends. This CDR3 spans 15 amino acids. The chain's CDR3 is CASSRERISYNEQFF. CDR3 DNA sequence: TGTGCCAGCAGTCGGGAGCGGATCTCCTACAATGAGCAGTTCTTC.

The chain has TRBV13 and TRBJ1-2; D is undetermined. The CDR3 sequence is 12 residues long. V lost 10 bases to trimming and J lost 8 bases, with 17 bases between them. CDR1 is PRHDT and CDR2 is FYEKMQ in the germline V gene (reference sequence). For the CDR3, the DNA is TGTGCCACCGAGGAGCCCCATGGGGGCTACACCTTC. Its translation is CATEEPHGGYTF.

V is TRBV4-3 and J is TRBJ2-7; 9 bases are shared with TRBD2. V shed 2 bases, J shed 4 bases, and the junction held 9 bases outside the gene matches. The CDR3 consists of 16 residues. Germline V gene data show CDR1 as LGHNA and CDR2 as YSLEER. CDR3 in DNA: TGCGCCAGCAGCCAATCCGTGACTAGCGGTAGATACGAGCAGTACTTC. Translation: CASSQSVTSGRYEQYF.

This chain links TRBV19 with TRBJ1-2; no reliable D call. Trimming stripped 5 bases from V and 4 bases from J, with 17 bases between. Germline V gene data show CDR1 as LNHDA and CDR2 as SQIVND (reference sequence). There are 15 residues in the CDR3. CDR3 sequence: CASSLLSGPGYGYTF. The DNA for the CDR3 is TGTGCCAGTAGTCTTTTATCTGGGCCCGGCTATGGCTACACCTTC.

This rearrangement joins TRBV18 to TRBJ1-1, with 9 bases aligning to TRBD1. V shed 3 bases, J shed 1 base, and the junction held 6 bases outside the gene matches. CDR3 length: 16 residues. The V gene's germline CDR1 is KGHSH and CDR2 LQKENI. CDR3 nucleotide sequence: TGTGCCAGCTCACCCAGAACAGGGGGCCCGAACACTGAAGCTTTCTTT. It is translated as CASSPRTGGPNTEAFF.

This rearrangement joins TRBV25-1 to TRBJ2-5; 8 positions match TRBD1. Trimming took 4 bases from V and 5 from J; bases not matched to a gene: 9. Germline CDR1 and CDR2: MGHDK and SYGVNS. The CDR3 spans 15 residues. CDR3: CASSASAGGEETQYF. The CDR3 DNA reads TGTGCCAGCAGTGCCTCTGCAGGGGGCGAGGAGACCCAGTACTTC.

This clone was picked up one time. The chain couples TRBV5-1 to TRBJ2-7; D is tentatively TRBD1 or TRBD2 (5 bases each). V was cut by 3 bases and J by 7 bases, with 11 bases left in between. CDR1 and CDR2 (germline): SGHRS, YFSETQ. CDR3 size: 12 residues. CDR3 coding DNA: TGCGCCAGCAGCTCCGGGACCCCAGAGCAGTACTTC. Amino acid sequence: CASSSGTPEQYF.

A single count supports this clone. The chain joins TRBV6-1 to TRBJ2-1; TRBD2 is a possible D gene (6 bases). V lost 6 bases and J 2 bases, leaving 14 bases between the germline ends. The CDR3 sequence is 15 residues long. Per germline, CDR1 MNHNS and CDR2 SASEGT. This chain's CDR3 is CASSSSARAYNEQFF. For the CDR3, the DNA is TGTGCCAGCAGCTCTAGCGCCCGTGCCTACAATGAGCAGTTCTTC.

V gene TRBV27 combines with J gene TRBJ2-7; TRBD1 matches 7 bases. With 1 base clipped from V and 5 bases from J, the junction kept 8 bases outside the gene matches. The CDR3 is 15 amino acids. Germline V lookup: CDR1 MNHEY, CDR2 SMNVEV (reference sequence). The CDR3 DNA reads TGTGCCAGCAGTTTATGGTCCGGGCAGGGGGACGAGCAGTACTTC. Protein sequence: CASSLWSGQGDEQYF.

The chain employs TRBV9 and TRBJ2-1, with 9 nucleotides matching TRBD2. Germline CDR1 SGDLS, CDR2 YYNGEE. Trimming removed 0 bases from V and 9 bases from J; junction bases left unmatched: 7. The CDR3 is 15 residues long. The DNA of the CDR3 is TGTGCCAGCAGCGTAGGCGGGAGGGCCGAAGGTGAGCAGTTCTTC. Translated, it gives CASSVGGRAEGEQFF.

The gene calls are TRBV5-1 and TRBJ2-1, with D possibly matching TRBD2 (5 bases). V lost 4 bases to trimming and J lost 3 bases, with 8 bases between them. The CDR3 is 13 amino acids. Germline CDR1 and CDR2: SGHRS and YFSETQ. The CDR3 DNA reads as TGCGCCAGCAGCCTTGACTACTACAATGAGCAGTTCTTC. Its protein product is CASSLDYYNEQFF.

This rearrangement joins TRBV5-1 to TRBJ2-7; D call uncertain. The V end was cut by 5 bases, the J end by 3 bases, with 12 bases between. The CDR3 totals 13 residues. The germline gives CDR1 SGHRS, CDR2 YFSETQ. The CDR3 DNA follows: TGCGCCAGCAGTTACAGTTCTGGCTACGAGCAGTACTTC. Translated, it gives CASSYSSGYEQYF.

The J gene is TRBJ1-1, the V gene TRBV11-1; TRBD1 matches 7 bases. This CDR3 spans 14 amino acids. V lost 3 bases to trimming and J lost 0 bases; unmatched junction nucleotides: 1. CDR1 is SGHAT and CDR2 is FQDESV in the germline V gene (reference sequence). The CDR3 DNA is TGTGCCAGCAGCTTCACAGGGGTGAACACTGAAGCTTTCTTT. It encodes CASSFTGVNTEAFF.